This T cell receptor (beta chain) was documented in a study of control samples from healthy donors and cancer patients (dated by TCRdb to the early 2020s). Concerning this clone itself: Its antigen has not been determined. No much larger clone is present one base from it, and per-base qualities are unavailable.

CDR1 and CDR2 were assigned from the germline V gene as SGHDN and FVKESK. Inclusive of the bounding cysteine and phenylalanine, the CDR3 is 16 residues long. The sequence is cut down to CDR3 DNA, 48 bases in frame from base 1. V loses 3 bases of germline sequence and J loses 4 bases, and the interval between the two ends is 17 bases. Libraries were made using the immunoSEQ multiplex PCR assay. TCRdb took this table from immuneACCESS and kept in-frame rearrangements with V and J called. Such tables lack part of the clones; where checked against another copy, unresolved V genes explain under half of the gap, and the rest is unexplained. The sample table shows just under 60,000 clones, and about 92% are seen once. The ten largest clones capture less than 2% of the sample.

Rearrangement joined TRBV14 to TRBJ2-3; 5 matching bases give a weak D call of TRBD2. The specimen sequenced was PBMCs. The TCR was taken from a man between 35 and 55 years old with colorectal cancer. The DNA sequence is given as TGTGCCAGCAGCCAGGACCGGGCCCTGAGGGCAGATACGCAGTATTTT. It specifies CASSQDRALRADTQYF.